Sequencing of this TCR beta chain was carried out in a study of cytomegalovirus exposure and HLA in healthy donors. General study findings and limits: Rare TCR sequences dominated, though some public TCRs recurred in many donors.

Regarding this clone: The antigen is not known.

The primer mix had 60 Vbeta and 13 Jbeta primers. TCRdb's table, derived via immunoSEQ multiplex PCR, lists solely in-frame clones and lacks some. The sample lists around 150,000 clones; 79% were seen once. The sequence derives from a man in his fifties or sixties in good health and CMV-seropositive. The specimen was PBMCs.

The CDR3 here is CASSLGVGGPEAFF. CDR3 coding DNA: TGTGCCAGCAGCTTGGGGGTCGGCGGCCCTGAAGCTTTCTTT. The rearrangement uses TRBV5-4 and TRBJ1-1; D unresolved. Per the germline V gene, CDR1 is SGHNT and CDR2 is YYREEE (reference sequence). CDR3 length equals 14 residues. V lost 0 bases and J 6 bases, leaving 12 bases between the germline ends.